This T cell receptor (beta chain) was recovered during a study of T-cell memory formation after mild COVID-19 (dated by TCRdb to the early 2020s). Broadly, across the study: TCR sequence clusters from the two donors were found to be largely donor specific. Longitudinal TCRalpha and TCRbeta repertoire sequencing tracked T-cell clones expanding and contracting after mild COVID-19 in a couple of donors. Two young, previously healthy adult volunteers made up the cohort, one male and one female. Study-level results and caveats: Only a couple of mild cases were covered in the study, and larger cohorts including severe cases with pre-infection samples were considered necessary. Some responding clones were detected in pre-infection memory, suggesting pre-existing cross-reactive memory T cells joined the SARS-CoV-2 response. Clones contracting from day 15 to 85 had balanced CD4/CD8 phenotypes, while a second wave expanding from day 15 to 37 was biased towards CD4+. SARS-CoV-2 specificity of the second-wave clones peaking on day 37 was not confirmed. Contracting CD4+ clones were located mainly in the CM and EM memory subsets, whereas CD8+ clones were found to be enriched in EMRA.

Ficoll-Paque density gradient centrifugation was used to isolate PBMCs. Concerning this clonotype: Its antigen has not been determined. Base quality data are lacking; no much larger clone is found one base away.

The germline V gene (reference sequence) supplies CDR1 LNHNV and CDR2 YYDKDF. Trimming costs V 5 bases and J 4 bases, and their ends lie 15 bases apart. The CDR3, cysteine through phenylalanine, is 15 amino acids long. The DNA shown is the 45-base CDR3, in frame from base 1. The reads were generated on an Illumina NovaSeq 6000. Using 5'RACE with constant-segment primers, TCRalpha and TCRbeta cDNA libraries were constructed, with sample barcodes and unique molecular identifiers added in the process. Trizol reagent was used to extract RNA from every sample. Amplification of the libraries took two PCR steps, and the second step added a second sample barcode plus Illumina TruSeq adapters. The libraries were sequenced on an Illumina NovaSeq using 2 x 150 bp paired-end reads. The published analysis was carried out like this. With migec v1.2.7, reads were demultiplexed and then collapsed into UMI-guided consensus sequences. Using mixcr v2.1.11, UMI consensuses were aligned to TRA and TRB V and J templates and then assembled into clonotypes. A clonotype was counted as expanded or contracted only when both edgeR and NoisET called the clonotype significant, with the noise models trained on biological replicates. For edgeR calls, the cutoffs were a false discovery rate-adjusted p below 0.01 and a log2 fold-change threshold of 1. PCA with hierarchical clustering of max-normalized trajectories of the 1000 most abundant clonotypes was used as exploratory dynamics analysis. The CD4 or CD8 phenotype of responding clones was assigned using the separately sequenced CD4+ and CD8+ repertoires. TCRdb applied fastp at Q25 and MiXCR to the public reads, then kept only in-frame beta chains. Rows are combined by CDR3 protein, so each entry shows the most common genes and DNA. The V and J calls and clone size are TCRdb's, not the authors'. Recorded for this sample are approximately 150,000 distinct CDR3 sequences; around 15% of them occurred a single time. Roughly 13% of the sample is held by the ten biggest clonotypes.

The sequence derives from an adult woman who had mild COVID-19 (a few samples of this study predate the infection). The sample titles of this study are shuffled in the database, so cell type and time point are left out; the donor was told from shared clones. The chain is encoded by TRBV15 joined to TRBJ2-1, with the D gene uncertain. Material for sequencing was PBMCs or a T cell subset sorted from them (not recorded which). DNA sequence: TGTGCCACCAGCGCCCGGCTCCAAGGGTACAATGAGCAGTTCTTC. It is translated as CATSARLQGYNEQFF.